This TCR beta chain was retrieved from a study of spatial heterogeneity in lung cancer. Whole-study context: More beta-chain than alpha-chain sequences were consistently detected.

This clonotype was seen many times. With V trimmed by 4 bases and J by 0 bases, 6 bases remained unmatched. The germline gives CDR1 SGDLS, CDR2 YYNGEE. The CDR3 spans 18 residues. TCRdb itself ran the 5' RACE reads through MiXCR, one entry per CDR3 protein. The sample lists 40,000 to 45,000 distinct CDR3 sequences, approximately 14% occurring once. Documented time point: sample taken at primary tumor resection. There were 72 donors, all of them untreated patients with early-stage non-small cell lung cancer. The input material, whole RNA from tumor, nontumor lung or frozen PBMC, was sequenced unsorted. The rearrangement uses TRBV9 and TRBJ2-1; TRBD2 agrees at 14 bases. This TCR came from a male donor with early-stage non-small cell lung cancer. This specimen consisted of PBMCs, obtained at surgery. This CDR3 reads CASSPGLAGVTSYNEQFF. DNA for the CDR3: TGTGCCAGCAGCCCGGGACTAGCGGGAGTCACCTCCTACAATGAGCAGTTCTTC.